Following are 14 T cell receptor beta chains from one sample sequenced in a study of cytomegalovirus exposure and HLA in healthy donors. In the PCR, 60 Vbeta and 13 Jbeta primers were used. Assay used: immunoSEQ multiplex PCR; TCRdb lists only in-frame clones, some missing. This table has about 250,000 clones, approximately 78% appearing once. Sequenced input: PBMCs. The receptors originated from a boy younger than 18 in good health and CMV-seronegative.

As DNA, the CDR3 is TGCAGCGTGGGAGGACAGGGTATCTCCGAGCAGTACTTC. This gives the protein CSVGGQGISEQYF. The J gene is TRBJ2-7, the V gene TRBV29-1; 8 bases match TRBD1. With V trimmed by 6 bases and J by 6 bases, 10 bases remained unmatched. This CDR3 spans 13 amino acids. Germline V gene data show CDR1 as SQVTM and CDR2 as ANQGSEA.

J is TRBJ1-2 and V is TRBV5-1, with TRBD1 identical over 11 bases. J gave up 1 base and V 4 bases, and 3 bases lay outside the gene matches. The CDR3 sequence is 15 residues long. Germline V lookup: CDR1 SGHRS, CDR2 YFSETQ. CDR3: CASSVGTGGNYGYTF. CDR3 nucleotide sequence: TGCGCCAGCAGCGTCGGGACAGGGGGTAACTATGGCTACACCTTC.

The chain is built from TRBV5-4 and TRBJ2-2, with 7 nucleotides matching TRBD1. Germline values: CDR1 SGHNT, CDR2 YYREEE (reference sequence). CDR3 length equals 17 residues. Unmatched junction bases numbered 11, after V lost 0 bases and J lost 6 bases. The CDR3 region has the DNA TGTGCCAGCAGCTTGGACGCGACAGGGTTGAGGGCCGGGGAGCTGTTTTTT. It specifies CASSLDATGLRAGELFF.

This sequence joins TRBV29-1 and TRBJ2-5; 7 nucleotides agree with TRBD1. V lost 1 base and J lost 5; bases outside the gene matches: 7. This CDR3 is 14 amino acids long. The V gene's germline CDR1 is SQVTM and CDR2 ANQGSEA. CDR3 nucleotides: TGCAGCGTTGAAGTCTCGATCAGGGGGGAGACCCAGTACTTC. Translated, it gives CSVEVSIRGETQYF.

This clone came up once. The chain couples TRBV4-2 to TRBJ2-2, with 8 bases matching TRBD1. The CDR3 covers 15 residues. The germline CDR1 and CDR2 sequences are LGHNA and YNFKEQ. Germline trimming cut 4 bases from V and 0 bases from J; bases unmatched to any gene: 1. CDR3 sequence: CASSRGQANTGELFF. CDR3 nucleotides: TGTGCCAGCAGCCGGGGACAGGCGAACACCGGGGAGCTGTTTTTT.

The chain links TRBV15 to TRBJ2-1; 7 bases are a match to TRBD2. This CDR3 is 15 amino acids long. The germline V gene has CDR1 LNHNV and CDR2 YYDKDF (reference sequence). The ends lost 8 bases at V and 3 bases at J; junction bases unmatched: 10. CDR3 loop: CATSLTSRNYNEQFF. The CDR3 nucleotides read TGTGCCACCTCCCTGACTAGCCGAAACTACAATGAGCAGTTCTTC.

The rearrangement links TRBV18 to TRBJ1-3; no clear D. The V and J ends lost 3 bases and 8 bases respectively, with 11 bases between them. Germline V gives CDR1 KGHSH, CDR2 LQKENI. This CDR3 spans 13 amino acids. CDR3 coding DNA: TGTGCCAGCTCACCTACCGGGCGGGACACCATATATTTT. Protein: CASSPTGRDTIYF.

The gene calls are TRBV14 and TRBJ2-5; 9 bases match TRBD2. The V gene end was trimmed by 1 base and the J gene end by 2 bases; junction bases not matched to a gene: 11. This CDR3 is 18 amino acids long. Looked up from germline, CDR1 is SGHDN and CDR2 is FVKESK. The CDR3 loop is CASSQGIFRGRGQETQYF. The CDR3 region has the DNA TGTGCCAGCAGCCAAGGTATTTTTCGCGGGAGGGGACAAGAGACCCAGTACTTC.

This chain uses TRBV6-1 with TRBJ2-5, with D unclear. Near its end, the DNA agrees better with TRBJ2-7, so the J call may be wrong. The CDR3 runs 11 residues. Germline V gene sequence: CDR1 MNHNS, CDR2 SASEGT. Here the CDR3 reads CASSELNEQYF. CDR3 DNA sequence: TGTGCCAGCAGTGAATTAAACGAGCAGTACTTC.

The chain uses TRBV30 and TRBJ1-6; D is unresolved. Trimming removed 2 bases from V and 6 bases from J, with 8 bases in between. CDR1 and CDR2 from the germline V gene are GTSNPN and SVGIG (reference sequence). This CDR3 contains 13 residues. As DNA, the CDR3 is TGTGCCTGGAGTATTCAGGCTAATTCACCCCTCCACTTT. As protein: CAWSIQANSPLHF. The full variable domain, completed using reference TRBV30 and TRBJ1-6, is SQTIHQWPATLVQPVGSPLSLECTVEGTSNPNLYWYRQAAGRGLQLLFYSVGIGQISSEVPQNLSASRPQDRQFILSSKKLLLSDSGFYLCAWSIQANSPLHFGNGTRLTVT.

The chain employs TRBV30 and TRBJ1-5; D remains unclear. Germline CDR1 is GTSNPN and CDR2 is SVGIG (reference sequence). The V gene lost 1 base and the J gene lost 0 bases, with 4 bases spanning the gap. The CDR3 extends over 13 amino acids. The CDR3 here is CAWSGYSNQPQHF. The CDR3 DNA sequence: TGTGCCTGGAGTGGCTATAGCAATCAGCCCCAGCATTTT.

CDR3 protein: CASSLTPYSETGELFF. Here the CDR3 DNA reads TGCGCCAGCAGCTTGACCCCTTACTCGGAGACCGGGGAGCTGTTTTTT. The V gene is TRBV5-1, the J gene TRBJ2-2; D is unresolved. The V end lost 1 base, the J end lost 5 bases, and 15 bases lay between the germline ends. The CDR3 length is 16 residues. Germline lookup yields CDR1 SGHRS and CDR2 YFSETQ.

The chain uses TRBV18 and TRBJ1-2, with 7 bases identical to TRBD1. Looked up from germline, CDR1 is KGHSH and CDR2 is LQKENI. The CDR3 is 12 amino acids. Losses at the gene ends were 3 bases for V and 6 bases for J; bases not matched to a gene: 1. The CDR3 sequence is CASSPGQHGYTF. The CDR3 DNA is TGTGCCAGCTCACCGGGACAGCATGGCTACACCTTC. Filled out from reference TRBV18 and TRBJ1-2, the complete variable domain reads NAGVMQNPRHLVRRRGQEARLRCSPMKGHSHVYWYRQLPEEGLKFMVYLQKENIIDESGMPKERFSAEFPKEGPSILRIQQVVRGDSAAYFCASSPGQHGYTFGSGTRLTVV.

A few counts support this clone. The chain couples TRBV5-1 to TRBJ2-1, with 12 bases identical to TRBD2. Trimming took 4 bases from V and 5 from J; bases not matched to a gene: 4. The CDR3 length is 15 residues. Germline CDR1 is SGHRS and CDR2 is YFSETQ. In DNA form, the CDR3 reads TGCGCCAGCAGCGTGACTAGCGGGAGAAACAATGAGCAGTTCTTC. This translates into CASSVTSGRNNEQFF.